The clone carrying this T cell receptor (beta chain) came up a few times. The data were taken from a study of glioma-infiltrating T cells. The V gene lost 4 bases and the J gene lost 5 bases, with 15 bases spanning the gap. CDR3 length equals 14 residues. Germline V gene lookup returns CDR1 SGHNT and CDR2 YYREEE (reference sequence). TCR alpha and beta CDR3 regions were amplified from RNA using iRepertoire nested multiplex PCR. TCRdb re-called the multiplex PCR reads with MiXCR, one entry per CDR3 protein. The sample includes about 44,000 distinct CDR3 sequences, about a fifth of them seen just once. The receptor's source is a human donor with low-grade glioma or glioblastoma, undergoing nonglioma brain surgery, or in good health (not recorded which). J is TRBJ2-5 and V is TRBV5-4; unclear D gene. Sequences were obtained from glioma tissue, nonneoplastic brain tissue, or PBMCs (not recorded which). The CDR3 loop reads CASSPTLTQETQYF. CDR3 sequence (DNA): TGTGCCAGCAGCCCAACTTTGACCCAGGAGACCCAGTACTTC.